This TCR beta chain was captured by sequencing in a study of shared clonotypes between healthy human individuals. Germline CDR1 and CDR2: KGHSH and LQKENI. V was clipped by 4 bases and J by 6 bases, with 5 bases between them. The CDR3 has 11 residues. Assay: immunoSEQ multiplex PCR; the TCRdb copy retains only in-frame clones and omits some. In the table there are around 480,000 clones, about 79% of which are singletons. The chain recombines TRBV18 with TRBJ2-3; no reliable D call. Sequencing was done on a sample of PBMCs. This TCR came from a woman in her 40s in good health. Some clones in this sample may be carry-over from other donors' samples. The DNA of the CDR3 is TGTGCCAGCTCACAGGGTGATACGCAGTATTTT. It yields the protein CASSQGDTQYF.